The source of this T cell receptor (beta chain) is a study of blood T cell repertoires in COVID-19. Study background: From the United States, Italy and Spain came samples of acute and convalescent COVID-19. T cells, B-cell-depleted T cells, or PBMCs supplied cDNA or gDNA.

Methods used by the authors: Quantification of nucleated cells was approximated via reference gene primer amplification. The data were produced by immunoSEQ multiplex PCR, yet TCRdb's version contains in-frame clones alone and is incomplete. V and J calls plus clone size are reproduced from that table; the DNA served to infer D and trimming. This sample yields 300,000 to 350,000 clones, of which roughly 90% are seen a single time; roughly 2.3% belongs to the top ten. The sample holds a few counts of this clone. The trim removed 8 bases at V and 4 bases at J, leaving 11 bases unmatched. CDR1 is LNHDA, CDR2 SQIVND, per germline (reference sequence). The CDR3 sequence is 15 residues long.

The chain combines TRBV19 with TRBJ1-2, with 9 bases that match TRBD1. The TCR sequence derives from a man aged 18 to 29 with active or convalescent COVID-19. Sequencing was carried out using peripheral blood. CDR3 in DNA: TGTGCCAGTGCGCTGGGGGGACAGGGAAGCTATGGCTACACCTTC. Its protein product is CASALGGQGSYGYTF.